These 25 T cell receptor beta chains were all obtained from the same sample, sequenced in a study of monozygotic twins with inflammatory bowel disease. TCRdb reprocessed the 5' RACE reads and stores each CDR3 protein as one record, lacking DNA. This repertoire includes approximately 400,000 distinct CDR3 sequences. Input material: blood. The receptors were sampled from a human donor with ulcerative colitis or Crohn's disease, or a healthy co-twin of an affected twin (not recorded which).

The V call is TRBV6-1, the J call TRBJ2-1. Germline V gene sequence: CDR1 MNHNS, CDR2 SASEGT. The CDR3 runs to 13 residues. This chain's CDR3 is CASEAGNSNEQFF.

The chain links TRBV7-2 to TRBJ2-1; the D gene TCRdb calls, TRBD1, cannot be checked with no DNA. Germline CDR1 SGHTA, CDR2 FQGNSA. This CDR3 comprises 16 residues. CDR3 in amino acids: CASSRASGGLINEQFF.

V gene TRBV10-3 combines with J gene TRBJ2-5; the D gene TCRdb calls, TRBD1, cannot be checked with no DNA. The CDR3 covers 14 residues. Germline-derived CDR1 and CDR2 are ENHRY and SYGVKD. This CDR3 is CAISEEGQGRTQYF.

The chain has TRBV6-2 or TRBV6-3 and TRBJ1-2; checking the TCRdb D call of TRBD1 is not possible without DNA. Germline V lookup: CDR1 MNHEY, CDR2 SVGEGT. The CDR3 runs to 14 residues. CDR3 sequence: CASSFLGQAAGYTF.

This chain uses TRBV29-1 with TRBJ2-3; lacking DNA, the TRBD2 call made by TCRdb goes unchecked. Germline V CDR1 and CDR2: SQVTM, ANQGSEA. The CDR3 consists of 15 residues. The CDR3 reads CSVARGAGAEDTQYF.

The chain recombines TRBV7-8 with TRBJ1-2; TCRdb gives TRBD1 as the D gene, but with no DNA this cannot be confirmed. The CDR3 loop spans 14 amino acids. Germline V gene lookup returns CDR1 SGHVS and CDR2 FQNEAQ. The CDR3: CASSIGRDNYGYTF.

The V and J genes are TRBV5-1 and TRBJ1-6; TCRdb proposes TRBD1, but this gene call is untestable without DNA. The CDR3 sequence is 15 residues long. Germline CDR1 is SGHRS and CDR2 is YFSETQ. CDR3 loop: CASSFDGGFNSPLHF.

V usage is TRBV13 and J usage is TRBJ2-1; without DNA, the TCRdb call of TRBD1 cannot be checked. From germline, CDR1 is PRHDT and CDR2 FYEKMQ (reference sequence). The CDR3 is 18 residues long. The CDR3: CASSWGTVDESSYNEQFF.

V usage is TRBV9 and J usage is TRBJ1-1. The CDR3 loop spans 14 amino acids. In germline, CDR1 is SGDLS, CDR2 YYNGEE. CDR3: CASSVEGRDTEAFF.

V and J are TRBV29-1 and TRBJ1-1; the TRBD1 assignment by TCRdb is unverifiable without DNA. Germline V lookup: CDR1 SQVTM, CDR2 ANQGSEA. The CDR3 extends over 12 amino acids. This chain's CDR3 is CSVSDRGTEAFF.

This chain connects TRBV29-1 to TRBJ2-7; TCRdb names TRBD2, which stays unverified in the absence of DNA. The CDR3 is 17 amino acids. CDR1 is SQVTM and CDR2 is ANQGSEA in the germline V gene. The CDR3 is CSVEESGGRAVVREQYF.

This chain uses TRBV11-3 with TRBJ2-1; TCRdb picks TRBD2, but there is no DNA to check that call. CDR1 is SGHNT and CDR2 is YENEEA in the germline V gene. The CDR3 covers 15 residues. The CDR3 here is CASSVAAGGRPEQFF.

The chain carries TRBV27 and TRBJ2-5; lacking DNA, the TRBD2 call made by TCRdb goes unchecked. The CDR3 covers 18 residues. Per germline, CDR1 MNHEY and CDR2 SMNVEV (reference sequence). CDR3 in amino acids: CASSLLGTSGGTFGTQYF.

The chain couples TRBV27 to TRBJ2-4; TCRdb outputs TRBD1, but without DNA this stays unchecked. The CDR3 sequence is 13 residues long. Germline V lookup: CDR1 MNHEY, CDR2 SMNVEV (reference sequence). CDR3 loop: CASRGTGWDIQYF.

CDR3 residues: CSARDIGGSSYNEQFF. The chain links TRBV20-1 to TRBJ2-1. Germline V lookup: CDR1 DFQATT, CDR2 SNEGSKA (reference sequence). This CDR3 is 16 amino acids long.

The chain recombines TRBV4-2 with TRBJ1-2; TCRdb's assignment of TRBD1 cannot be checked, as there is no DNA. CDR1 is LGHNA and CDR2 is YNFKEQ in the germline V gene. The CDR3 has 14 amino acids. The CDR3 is CASSQTTGSGGYTF.

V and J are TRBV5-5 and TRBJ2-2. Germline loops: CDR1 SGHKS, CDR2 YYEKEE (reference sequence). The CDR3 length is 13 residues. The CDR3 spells CASSPTYTGELFF.

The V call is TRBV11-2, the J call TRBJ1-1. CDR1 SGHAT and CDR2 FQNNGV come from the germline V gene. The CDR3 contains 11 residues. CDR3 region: CASSLSTEAFF.

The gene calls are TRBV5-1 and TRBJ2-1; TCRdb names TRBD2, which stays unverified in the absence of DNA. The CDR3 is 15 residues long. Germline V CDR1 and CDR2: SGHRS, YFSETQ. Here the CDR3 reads CASSSGLAGGGEQFF.

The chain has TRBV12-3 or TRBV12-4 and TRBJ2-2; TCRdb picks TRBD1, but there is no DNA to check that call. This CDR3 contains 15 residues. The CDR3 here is CASSWRGPDTGELFF.

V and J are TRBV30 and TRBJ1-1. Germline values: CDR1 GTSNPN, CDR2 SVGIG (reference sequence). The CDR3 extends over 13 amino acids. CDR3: CAWSAGMNTEAFF.

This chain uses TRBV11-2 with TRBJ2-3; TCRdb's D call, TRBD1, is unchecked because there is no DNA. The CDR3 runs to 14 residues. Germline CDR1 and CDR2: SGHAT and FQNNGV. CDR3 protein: CASSATGNADTQYF.

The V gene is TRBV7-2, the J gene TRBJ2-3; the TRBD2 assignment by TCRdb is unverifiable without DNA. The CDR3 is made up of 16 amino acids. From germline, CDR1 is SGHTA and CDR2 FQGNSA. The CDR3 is CASSLGTSGGFDTQYF.

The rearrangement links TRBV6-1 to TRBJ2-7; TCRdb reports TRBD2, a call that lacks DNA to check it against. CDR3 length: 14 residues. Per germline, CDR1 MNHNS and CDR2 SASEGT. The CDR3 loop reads CASSEGLGSREQYF.

The CDR3 sequence: CASSSGLVADTQYF. The genes are TRBV5-1 and TRBJ2-3. There are 14 residues in the CDR3. Germline loops: CDR1 SGHRS, CDR2 YFSETQ.